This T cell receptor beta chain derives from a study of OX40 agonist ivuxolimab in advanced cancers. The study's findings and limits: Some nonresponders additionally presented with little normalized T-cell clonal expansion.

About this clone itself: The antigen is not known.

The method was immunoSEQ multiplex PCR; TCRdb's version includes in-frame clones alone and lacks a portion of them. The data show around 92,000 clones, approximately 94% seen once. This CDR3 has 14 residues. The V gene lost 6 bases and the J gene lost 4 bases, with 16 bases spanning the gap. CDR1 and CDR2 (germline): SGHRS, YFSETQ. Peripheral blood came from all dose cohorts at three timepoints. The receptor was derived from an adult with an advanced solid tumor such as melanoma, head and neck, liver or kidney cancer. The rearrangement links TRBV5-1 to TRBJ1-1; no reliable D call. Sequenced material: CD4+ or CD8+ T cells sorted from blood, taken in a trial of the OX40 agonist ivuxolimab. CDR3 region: CASTPGWELTEAFF. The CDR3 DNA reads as TGCGCCAGCACCCCGGGGTGGGAACTCACTGAAGCTTTCTTT.